One and the same sample provided the 27 T cell receptor beta chains below, sequenced in a study of blood T cell repertoires in COVID-19. The table came from immunoSEQ multiplex PCR; TCRdb's copy has only in-frame clones and leaves some out. The top ten hold 0.7% to 1% of the sample, which has over 450,000 clones, nearly 90% seen once. Sequencing was performed on peripheral blood. These TCRs come from a man younger than 30 with COVID-19, enrolled during active disease.

The V call is TRBV19, the J call TRBJ2-5; the D gene is possibly TRBD2 (6 bases). V lost 3 bases to trimming and J lost 6 bases, with 11 bases between them. Germline loops: CDR1 LNHDA, CDR2 SQIVND (reference sequence). The CDR3 has 13 amino acids. CDR3 DNA sequence: TGTGCCAGTAGTATTTACGGGAGACAGACCCAGTACTTC. This sequence encodes CASSIYGRQTQYF.

For this clone: Other DNA sequences in the sample encode the same CDR3. The chain joins TRBV5-4 to TRBJ2-5; 8 bases fit TRBD2. Unmatched junction bases numbered 1, after V lost 4 bases and J lost 2 bases. Germline V gene sequence: CDR1 SGHNT, CDR2 YYREEE (reference sequence). The CDR3 is made up of 13 amino acids. The CDR3 region is CASSPGGQETQYF. CDR3 coding DNA: TGTGCCAGCAGCCCGGGGGGGCAAGAGACCCAGTACTTC. The full variable domain, completed using reference TRBV5-4 and TRBJ2-5, is ETGVTQSPTHLIKTRGQQVTLRCSSQSGHNTVSWYQQALGQGPQFIFQYYREEENGRGNFPPRFSGLQFPNYSSELNVNALELDDSALYLCASSPGGQETQYFGPGTRLLVL.

The genes are TRBV2 and TRBJ2-3, with D perhaps matching TRBD1 (6 bases). Deletions cut 6 bases from V and 3 bases from J, with 10 bases between. The CDR3 totals 13 residues. The germline CDR1 and CDR2 sequences are SNHLY and FYNNEI. In DNA, the CDR3 is TGTGCCAGCAGGGGAACAGGGACAGATACGCAGTATTTT. Translating gives CASRGTGTDTQYF.

V is TRBV25-1 and J is TRBJ2-3, with TRBD1 as a possible D gene (6 bases). The CDR3 extends over 15 amino acids. V lost 3 bases and J 2 bases, leaving 12 bases between the germline ends. Germline CDR1 MGHDK, CDR2 SYGVNS. CDR3 loop: CASSETGDNTDTQYF. For the CDR3, the DNA is TGTGCCAGCAGTGAGACAGGAGACAACACAGATACGCAGTATTTT. Filled out from reference TRBV25-1 and TRBJ2-3, the complete variable domain reads EADIYQTPRYLVIGTGKKITLECSQTMGHDKMYWYQQDPGMELHLIHYSYGVNSTEKGDLSSESTVSRIRTEHFPLTLESARPSHTSQYLCASSETGDNTDTQYFGPGTRLTVL.

The chain has TRBV2 and TRBJ1-5; a weak D match, TRBD1 (5 bases). This CDR3 has 14 amino acids. V was pared by 2 bases and J by 2 bases, with 7 bases between. The germline gives CDR1 SNHLY, CDR2 FYNNEI. CDR3 coding DNA: TGTGCCAGCAGTGAACGCAGGGGCAATCAGCCCCAGCATTTT. The encoded protein is CASSERRGNQPQHF.

The gene calls are TRBV7-2 and TRBJ2-2; a weak D match, TRBD2 (6 bases). Between the trimmed V and J ends, which lost 3 bases and 7 bases, there was a span of 12 bases. The CDR3 is 14 amino acids. Germline CDR1 and CDR2: SGHTA and FQGNSA. The CDR3 loop is CASSFNREDGELFF. In DNA, the CDR3 is TGTGCCAGCAGCTTCAATAGGGAGGACGGGGAGCTGTTTTTT.

The chain links TRBV7-2 to TRBJ2-7; TRBD2 is a possible D gene (6 bases). Deletions cut 5 bases from V and 5 bases from J, with 22 bases between. From germline, CDR1 is SGHTA and CDR2 FQGNSA. The CDR3 length is 16 residues. This CDR3 reads CASSPRGFTPWDEQYF. In DNA, the CDR3 is TGTGCCAGCAGCCCCCGGGGGTTTACCCCTTGGGACGAGCAGTACTTC.

The CDR3 DNA reads as TGTGCCAGTAGTGGGGGCGGCAGCCACAATGAGCAGTTCTTC. It specifies CASSGGGSHNEQFF. The chain joins TRBV19 to TRBJ2-1, with TRBD1 as a possible D gene (6 bases). From germline, CDR1 is LNHDA and CDR2 SQIVND (reference sequence). Trimming took 5 bases from V and 5 from J, leaving 13 bases between them. The CDR3 runs 14 residues. Full variable domain (outside the CDR3, taken from reference TRBV19 and TRBJ2-1): DGGITQSPKYLFRKEGQNVTLSCEQNLNHDAMYWYRQDPGQGLRLIYYSQIVNDFQKGDIAEGYSVSREKKESFPLTVTSAQKNPTAFYLCASSGGGSHNEQFFGPGTRLTVL.

Note on this clone: The sample carries other DNA sequences with the same CDR3. This chain joins TRBV5-1 and TRBJ2-1, with 8 bases fitting TRBD2. The V and J ends lost 0 bases and 5 bases, in that order; junction bases with no gene match: 4. This CDR3 contains 15 residues. CDR1 and CDR2 from the germline V gene are SGHRS and YFSETQ. For the CDR3, the DNA is TGCGCCAGCAGCTTGGTTGCGGGGGGTAACAATGAGCAGTTCTTC. The encoded protein is CASSLVAGGNNEQFF.

This sequence joins TRBV7-9 and TRBJ1-6; 8 nucleotides align to TRBD1. The J segment lost 9 bases and the V segment lost 5 bases, leaving 3 bases of the junction unmatched. Germline V gives CDR1 SEHNR, CDR2 FQNEAQ (reference sequence). The CDR3 has 13 amino acids. The CDR3 nucleotides read TGTGCCAGCAGCCCGGACAGGGCTTCACCCCTCCACTTT. It is translated as CASSPDRASPLHF. The complete variable domain, with remaining parts taken from reference TRBV7-9 and TRBJ1-6, reads DTGVSQNPRHKITKRGQNVTFRCDPISEHNRLYWYRQTLGQGPEFLTYFQNEAQLEKSRLLSDRFSAERPKGSFSTLEIQRTEQGDSAMYLCASSPDRASPLHFGNGTRLTVT.

In regard to this clone: The junction and the germline gene differ at one end; a read error may be behind it. The rearrangement uses TRBV12-3 or TRBV12-4 and TRBJ1-1; no reliable D call. The CDR3 has 10 amino acids. The CDR3 bases are TGTGCCAGCGGCAACAGTGAAGCTTTCTTT. Translated, it gives CASGNSEAFF.

The V call is TRBV11-2, the J call TRBJ2-1; 9 nucleotides agree with TRBD2. Germline CDR1 is SGHAT and CDR2 is FQNNGV. V was pared by 1 base and J by 9 bases, with 7 bases of the junction left unmatched. The CDR3 contains 15 residues. This CDR3 is CASSLGVSGSGEQFF. The CDR3 DNA reads TGTGCCAGCAGCTTAGGGGTTAGCGGGAGTGGTGAGCAGTTCTTC.

The genes are TRBV11-3 and TRBJ1-4, with 10 bases fitting TRBD1. V shed 5 bases and J 10 bases; nucleotides not matched to a gene: 10. This CDR3 is 15 amino acids long. CDR1 and CDR2 from the germline V gene are SGHNT and YENEEA. CDR3 protein: CASSPGRQGAVKLFF. DNA of the CDR3: TGTGCCAGCAGCCCAGGGAGACAGGGGGCTGTAAAACTGTTTTTT.

The V call is TRBV29-1, the J call TRBJ1-1; D is possibly TRBD1 (5 bases). V lost 7 bases to trimming and J lost 1 base, with 10 bases between them. The CDR3 is 12 amino acids. CDR1 is SQVTM, CDR2 ANQGSEA, per germline. CDR3 DNA: TGCAGCGCCTGGGGCCCGAACACTGAAGCTTTCTTT. Residues: CSAWGPNTEAFF.

This clone was counted only a few times. The V gene is TRBV7-6, the J gene TRBJ1-1; 8 bases agree with TRBD1. The J segment lost 5 bases and the V segment lost 5 bases, leaving 7 bases of the junction unmatched. Per germline, CDR1 SGHVS and CDR2 FNYEAQ. The CDR3 is 14 amino acids. The chain's CDR3 is CASSPRTGRTEAFF. The CDR3 DNA follows: TGTGCCAGCAGCCCTCGGACAGGGAGAACTGAAGCTTTCTTT.

The V and J genes are TRBV15 and TRBJ2-5; D call uncertain. This CDR3 contains 14 residues. CDR1 and CDR2 (germline): LNHNV, YYDKDF (reference sequence). V was trimmed by 0 bases and J by 2 bases, leaving 7 bases between them. CDR3 region: CATSRDAGQETQYF. DNA for the CDR3: TGTGCCACCAGCAGAGATGCAGGTCAAGAGACCCAGTACTTC.

This clone was detected once. V gene TRBV5-8 combines with J gene TRBJ2-7, with TRBD2 identical over 9 bases. CDR3 length: 17 residues. The V segment lost 0 bases and the J segment 4 bases; nucleotides outside the gene matches: 11. Looked up from germline, CDR1 is SGHTS and CDR2 is YDEGEE. CDR3 sequence (DNA): TGTGCCAGCAGCTTGGGGGGGACACGGCTAGCGGGGTACGAGCAGTACTTC. It codes for CASSLGGTRLAGYEQYF.

This clone came up once. V is TRBV24-1 and J is TRBJ2-3, with 7 bases identical to TRBD1. The CDR3 is 16 amino acids. The junction had 6 bases not matched to a gene; V was cut back by 4 bases and J by 0 bases. The V gene's germline CDR1 is KGHDR and CDR2 SFDVKD. CDR3 loop: CATSDSPGQSTDTQYF. CDR3 nucleotide sequence: TGTGCCACCAGTGACTCTCCGGGACAGAGCACAGATACGCAGTATTTT.

The chain recombines TRBV11-3 with TRBJ2-1; 10 nucleotides align to TRBD2. Per the germline V gene, CDR1 is SGHNT and CDR2 is YENEEA. V lost 3 bases, J lost 4 bases, and 18 bases stayed unmatched. The CDR3 totals 20 residues. CDR3 in amino acids: CASSFPAGGVAGVGYNEQFF. The CDR3 nucleotides read TGTGCCAGCAGCTTCCCAGCGGGGGGGGTAGCGGGAGTGGGGTACAATGAGCAGTTCTTC.

The chain links TRBV19 to TRBJ2-7; 8 positions match TRBD2. Germline CDR1 is LNHDA and CDR2 is SQIVND (reference sequence). With V trimmed by 4 bases and J by 0 bases, 2 bases remained unmatched. The CDR3 length is 14 residues. The CDR3 loop reads CASSSSGNSYEQYF. The CDR3 nucleotides are TGTGCCAGTAGTAGTAGCGGGAACTCCTACGAGCAGTACTTC.

The rearrangement joins TRBV2 to TRBJ2-3; TRBD2 matches at 11 bases. This CDR3 comprises 17 residues. CDR1 is SNHLY and CDR2 is FYNNEI in the germline V gene. Trimming cost V 3 bases and J 6 bases; bases outside gene matches: 11. The chain's CDR3 is CASSDVLAGVGGDTQYF. CDR3 coding DNA: TGTGCCAGCAGTGATGTACTAGCGGGAGTGGGGGGTGATACGCAGTATTTT.

The rearrangement links TRBV19 to TRBJ2-6; D remains unclear. Trimming removed 2 bases from V and 0 bases from J, with 2 bases in between. The germline V gene has CDR1 LNHDA and CDR2 SQIVND (reference sequence). This CDR3 comprises 14 residues. The CDR3 spells CASSIRSGANVLTF. The CDR3 DNA follows: TGTGCCAGTAGTATACGCTCTGGGGCCAACGTCCTGACTTTC.

The chain employs TRBV4-2 and TRBJ2-3, with 7 bases aligning to TRBD2. The germline gives CDR1 LGHNA, CDR2 YNFKEQ. Losses at the gene ends were 3 bases for V and 4 bases for J; bases not matched to a gene: 10. The CDR3 has 16 residues. The CDR3 DNA reads as TGTGCCAGCAGCCACGGACGGGAGGCCTCGCCAGATACGCAGTATTTT. Translated: CASSHGREASPDTQYF.

The gene calls are TRBV12-3 or TRBV12-4 and TRBJ2-4; unclear D gene. The V gene lost 6 bases and the J gene lost 4 bases, with 7 bases spanning the gap. The CDR3 contains 12 residues. As DNA, the CDR3 is TGTGCCAGCAGCCTATATAAAAACATTCAGTACTTC. As protein: CASSLYKNIQYF.

The sample holds a few counts of this clone. The chain employs TRBV19 and TRBJ1-5; maybe TRBD1 (5 bases). Germline V gene lookup returns CDR1 LNHDA and CDR2 SQIVND (reference sequence). V lost 5 bases and J 7 bases, leaving 15 bases between the germline ends. The CDR3 extends over 14 amino acids. CDR3 DNA sequence: TGTGCCAGTAGTGGGGCCGGGCAGAACCAGCCCCAGCATTTT. Translating it yields CASSGAGQNQPQHF.

The V and J genes are TRBV19 and TRBJ2-3; 10 nucleotides match TRBD2. CDR1 is LNHDA, CDR2 SQIVND, per germline (reference sequence). The CDR3 is 16 amino acids. Unmatched junction bases numbered 9, after V lost 5 bases and J lost 4 bases. CDR3 in amino acids: CASSVRTGTSADTQYF. CDR3 sequence (DNA): TGTGCCAGTAGTGTCAGGACAGGGACTAGCGCAGATACGCAGTATTTT.

The chain uses TRBV7-9 and TRBJ1-5, with 7 bases matching TRBD1. Germline V lookup: CDR1 SEHNR, CDR2 FQNEAQ (reference sequence). The CDR3 extends over 13 amino acids. The trim removed 5 bases at V and 6 bases at J, leaving 4 bases unmatched. Here the CDR3 reads CASSTAGGQPQHF. CDR3 in DNA: TGTGCCAGCAGCACTGCAGGGGGTCAGCCCCAGCATTTT.